This T cell receptor (beta chain) was found in a study of cytomegalovirus exposure and HLA in healthy donors. Researchers ran the PCR with 60 Vbeta and 13 Jbeta primers. The table came from immunoSEQ multiplex PCR; TCRdb's copy has only in-frame clones and leaves some out. The repertoire includes under 200,000 clones, roughly 85% of them detected once, and about 1.8% sits in the top ten. The trim removed 4 bases at V and 9 bases at J, leaving 6 bases unmatched. Germline values: CDR1 SGHRS, CDR2 YFSETQ. The CDR3 sequence is 12 residues long. J is TRBJ1-2 and V is TRBV5-1; 7 nucleotides match TRBD1. This receptor was identified in a woman in her late teens or twenties in good health and CMV-seronegative. The sequenced sample was PBMCs. The CDR3 region is CASSPGTASYTF. For the CDR3, the DNA is TGCGCCAGCAGCCCGGGGACAGCCAGCTACACCTTC.